The present TCR beta chain was sequenced within a study of blood T cells in healthy people across ages. Findings and caveats of the study: Donors of long life had a larger count of naive CD4+ cells and greater diversity than aged donors. Total diversity from one million sequenced T cells was likely underestimated.

Next came a second PCR, run for about 6 to 11 cycles, which used a sample-barcoded 5' primer along with a J-beta primer mix. Through a template-switch adaptor with 12 random nucleotides, each cDNA molecule received a tag. There were at least 2.5 million CDR3-containing paired-end reads obtained from each sample. Each CDR3 protein is one row after TCRdb ran MiXCR on the 5' RACE reads. The data hold just over 800,000 distinct CDR3 sequences, with approximately 59% observed a single time. The CDR3 consists of 17 residues. V was shortened by 0 bases and J by 7 bases, with 21 bases between the two germline ends. Germline V gives CDR1 LGHNA, CDR2 YSLEER. Remarks on this clonotype: Antigen: not known.

The sequenced material came from blood. The chain combines TRBV4-3 with TRBJ1-2, with D possibly being TRBD1 (5 bases). The sequence was obtained from a young man in good health. CDR3 region: CASSQDFGRAGFAGYTF. As DNA, the CDR3 is TGCGCCAGCAGCCAAGATTTCGGGAGAGCAGGGTTCGCTGGCTACACCTTC.